This T cell receptor beta chain was recorded in a study of cytomegalovirus exposure and HLA in healthy donors. Study as a whole: In a later analysis, the 120 or so validation repertoires were reported to have used the same platform as the 666 first-cohort repertoires.

Germline values: CDR1 SNHLY, CDR2 FYNNEI. This CDR3 comprises 15 residues. Trimming cost V 5 bases and J 1 base, with 14 bases left between them. TCRdb's table, derived via immunoSEQ multiplex PCR, lists solely in-frame clones and lacks some. The repertoire holds some 130,000 clones, with 75% to 90% as singletons. The TCR was taken from a woman aged 18-35 years in good health and CMV-seronegative. Specimen: PBMCs. This chain uses TRBV2 with TRBJ1-1; a weak D match, TRBD1 (6 bases). The CDR3 DNA reads TGTGCCAGCAGTAGAGAATTGACAGGGAACACTGAAGCTTTCTTT. Its protein product is CASSRELTGNTEAFF.